Presented here are 20 T cell receptor beta chains from one specimen sequenced in a study of Tregs in tolerant kidney transplant recipients. Some clones are missing from TCRdb's copy, which holds only in-frame ones; the method was immunoSEQ multiplex PCR. The table for this sample gives 50,000 to 65,000 clones. The material was CD4+ T cells from blood, obtained before the transplant. These receptors originate from a human donor who received a combined kidney and bone marrow transplant.

As for this clone: The read stops 3 residues short of the end of the CDR3; the missing end is completed from the germline J gene. The rearrangement joins TRBV19 to TRBJ2-6; D is unclear. CDR3 length equals 19 residues. Germline V gene lookup returns CDR1 LNHDA and CDR2 SQIVND (reference sequence). V shed 0 bases and J shed 0 bases, with 15 bases lying between them. CDR3 sequence: CASSIDLGSPGSGANVLTF. The part of the CDR3 DNA that was read is TGTGCCAGTAGTATAGATCTGGGCAGTCCAGGCTCTGGGGCCAACGTC. Complete variable domain (other parts from reference TRBV19 and TRBJ2-6): DGGITQSPKYLFRKEGQNVTLSCEQNLNHDAMYWYRQDPGQGLRLIYYSQIVNDFQKGDIAEGYSVSREKKESFPLTVTSAQKNPTAFYLCASSIDLGSPGSGANVLTFGAGSRLTVL.

A word on this clone: The read comes to an end 3 residues before the CDR3 does, leaving the germline J gene to fill in the end. The chain carries TRBV18 and TRBJ2-3, with 10 nucleotides matching TRBD2. V lost 6 bases and J lost 2; bases outside the gene matches: 8. Germline assignment: CDR1 KGHSH and CDR2 LQKENI. This CDR3 has 16 residues. The CDR3 reads CASSLGLAGVTDTQYF. The sequenced CDR3 bases are TGTGCCAGCTCCCTAGGGCTAGCGGGGGTCACAGATACG.

On this clone itself: Read coverage stops 3 residues before the CDR3 terminus; the germline J gene supplies the remainder. The genes are TRBV2 and TRBJ1-3; D might be TRBD1 (6 bases). CDR1 is SNHLY and CDR2 is FYNNEI in the germline V gene. Trimming took 2 bases from V and 4 from J, leaving 15 bases between them. The CDR3 sequence is 16 residues long. The part of the CDR3 DNA that was read is TGTGCCAGCAGTGAACGGACAGTCACTTCGGGAAACACC. Amino acids: CASSERTVTSGNT. Given in full, the CDR3 is CASSERTVTSGNTIYF.

In regard to this clone: The read halts 3 residues ahead of the CDR3 end, with the missing end drawn from the germline J gene. V and J are TRBV5-1 and TRBJ2-3; 8 bases are a match to TRBD1. CDR1 and CDR2 (germline): SGHRS, YFSETQ. There are 15 residues in the CDR3. V lost 4 bases and J lost 1; bases outside the gene matches: 5. The CDR3 protein is CASSNRGARTDTQYF. CDR3 bases read: TGCGCCAGCAGCAACAGGGGGGCACGCACAGATACG.

A note on this clone: The read halts 3 residues ahead of the CDR3 end, with the missing end drawn from the germline J gene. The chain joins TRBV5-1 to TRBJ1-3; D gene uncertain. This CDR3 comprises 14 residues. CDR1 is SGHRS and CDR2 is YFSETQ in the germline V gene. V lost 0 bases, J lost 7 bases, and 11 bases lay in between. The CDR3 is CASSLGQVGNTIYF. The covered CDR3 bases are TGCGCCAGCAGCTTGGGGCAGGTCGGTAACACC. Variable domain in full (rest from reference TRBV5-1 and TRBJ1-3): KAGVTQTPRYLIKTRGQQVTLSCSPISGHRSVSWYQQTPGQGLQFLFEYFSETQRNKGNFPGRFSGRQFSNSRSEMNVSTLELGDSALYLCASSLGQVGNTIYFGEGSWLTVV.

Remarks on this clone: The read ends 3 residues before the CDR3 terminus; that terminus is restored from the germline J gene. This same CDR3 is encoded by further DNA sequences in the sample. The chain employs TRBV7-9 and TRBJ2-5; D ambiguous. Germline V gene lookup returns CDR1 SEHNR and CDR2 FQNEAQ (reference sequence). The CDR3 is 12 residues long. Trimming left V 1 base short and J 5 bases short, with 5 bases between. CDR3: CASSLDGETQYF. Incomplete CDR3 DNA: TGTGCCAGCAGCTTAGACGGGGAGACC.

Points on this clone: The CDR3 end is not reached by the read, which stops 3 residues before it; the germline J gene fills it in. The V gene is TRBV2, the J gene TRBJ1-4; unclear D gene. Trimming took off 3 bases at V and 0 bases at J, with 8 bases between the two ends. The germline CDR1 and CDR2 sequences are SNHLY and FYNNEI. The CDR3 loop spans 15 amino acids. CDR3 region: CASSDRRATNEKLFF. The DNA read from the CDR3 is TGTGCCAGCAGTGACAGGAGAGCAACTAATGAAAAA.

Details on this clone: Read coverage stops 3 residues before the CDR3 terminus; the germline J gene supplies the remainder. The V call is TRBV7-2, the J call TRBJ1-2; D gene unclear. In germline, CDR1 is SGHTA, CDR2 FQGNSA. The CDR3 loop spans 13 amino acids. Partial CDR3 DNA: TGTGCCAGCAGCTTAGGCGGGTCTGAAAGC. Its translation: CASSLGGSES. The complete CDR3 protein is CASSLGGSESYTF.

In the case of this clone: Read coverage stops 3 residues before the CDR3 terminus; the germline J gene supplies the remainder. The chain uses TRBV7-6 and TRBJ2-1; 9 nucleotides line up with TRBD1. The length of the CDR3 is 16 residues. Losses at the gene ends were 5 bases for V and 1 base for J; bases not matched to a gene: 6. Germline V gives CDR1 SGHVS, CDR2 FNYEAQ. CDR3 amino acids: CASSALTGGSYNEQFF. The sequenced part of the CDR3 DNA is TGTGCCAGCAGCGCGTTGACAGGGGGATCCTACAATGAG.

Remarks on this clone: Coverage ceases 3 residues before the CDR3 finishes, and the germline J gene fills in the end. This chain links TRBV7-2 with TRBJ2-3, with a tentative D call TRBD2 (5 bases). Per germline, CDR1 SGHTA and CDR2 FQGNSA. There are 12 residues in the CDR3. V was pared by 4 bases and J by 6 bases, with 8 bases between. The CDR3 protein is CASSSRGDTQYF. The sequenced part of the CDR3 DNA is TGTGCCAGCAGCTCCAGAGGGGATACG.

The CDR3 sequence: CASRPGTGFTDTQYF. CDR3 DNA, as far as it was read: TGTGCCAGCAGGCCCGGGACAGGGTTCACAGATACG. The chain has TRBV11-2 and TRBJ2-3; 9 positions agree with TRBD1. The CDR3 goes on 3 residues after the read ends, and that part is filled in from the germline J gene. Germline trimming cut 6 bases from V and 2 bases from J; bases unmatched to any gene: 6. Germline CDR1 reads SGHAT; CDR2 reads FQNNGV. CDR3 length: 15 residues.

As for this clone: Coverage ceases 3 residues before the CDR3 finishes, and the germline J gene fills in the end. The chain joins TRBV19 to TRBJ2-4, with 9 bases lining up with TRBD1. J gave up 0 bases and V 4 bases, and 10 bases lay outside the gene matches. Looked up from germline, CDR1 is LNHDA and CDR2 is SQIVND (reference sequence). The CDR3 runs to 18 residues. The CDR3 reads CASSTTGGAGSAKNIQYF. The DNA read from the CDR3 is TGTGCCAGTAGTACGACAGGGGGAGCGGGATCAGCCAAAAACATT. Full variable domain (rest looked up from reference TRBV19 and TRBJ2-4): DGGITQSPKYLFRKEGQNVTLSCEQNLNHDAMYWYRQDPGQGLRLIYYSQIVNDFQKGDIAEGYSVSREKKESFPLTVTSAQKNPTAFYLCASSTTGGAGSAKNIQYFGAGTRLSVL.

With respect to this clone: Sequencing ends 3 residues short of the CDR3 end; the germline J gene provides the rest. The rearrangement uses TRBV18 and TRBJ2-5; 10 positions match TRBD1. The CDR3 spans 15 residues. V shed 2 bases and J 3 bases; nucleotides not matched to a gene: 3. Looked up from germline, CDR1 is KGHSH and CDR2 is LQKENI. This chain's CDR3 is CASSPRGQGKETQYF. The CDR3 DNA, read in part, is TGTGCCAGCTCACCAAGGGGACAGGGGAAAGAGACC.

With regard to this clone: The read finishes 3 residues shy of the CDR3 end, and the germline J gene is used to complete it. The chain recombines TRBV2 with TRBJ1-6; D is possibly TRBD1 (5 bases). This CDR3 region has 14 residues. Germline lookup yields CDR1 SNHLY and CDR2 FYNNEI. V gave up 3 bases and J gave up 7 bases, with 10 bases separating them. The CDR3 is CASSEIRENSPLHF. The covered CDR3 bases are TGTGCCAGCAGTGAGATCAGGGAAAATTCACCC. The full variable domain, with the rest looked up from reference TRBV2 and TRBJ1-6, is EPEVTQTPSHQVTQMGQEVILRCVPISNHLYFYWYRQILGQKVEFLVSFYNNEISEKSEIFDDQFSVERPDGSNFTLKIRSTKLEDSAMYFCASSEIRENSPLHFGNGTRLTVT.

As regards this clone: The DNA ends 3 residues before the CDR3 does, and the rest of the CDR3 is filled in from the germline J gene. This chain connects TRBV19 to TRBJ1-6; D not certain. Trimming pared 5 bases from V and 11 bases from J, leaving 13 bases between. The germline V gene has CDR1 LNHDA and CDR2 SQIVND (reference sequence). The CDR3 is 13 amino acids. CDR3 amino acids: CASSEEASAPLHF. The CDR3 bases that were read are TGTGCCAGTAGTGAGGAAGCGAGTGCACCC.

The sequenced part of the CDR3 DNA is TGTGCCAGCAGTCGACAGAGTAACTATGGC. Residues: CASSRQSNYG. The whole CDR3 is CASSRQSNYGYTF. This rearrangement joins TRBV2 to TRBJ1-2; D perhaps matches TRBD1 (5 bases). Sequencing ends 3 residues short of the CDR3 end; the germline J gene provides the rest. Germline V gives CDR1 SNHLY, CDR2 FYNNEI. The V gene lost 5 bases and the J gene lost 1 base, with 8 bases spanning the gap. This CDR3 contains 13 residues.

Worth noting for this clone: The CDR3 extends 3 residues past the end of the read, so its final part is completed from the germline J gene. This chain connects TRBV5-1 to TRBJ1-1; D not certain. CDR1 and CDR2 (germline): SGHRS, YFSETQ. This CDR3 contains 13 residues. Deletions cut 4 bases from V and 7 bases from J, with 14 bases between. CDR3: CASSPPGRVEAFF. The sequenced part of the CDR3 DNA is TGCGCCAGCAGCCCCCCCGGCCGGGTTGAA.

Details on this clone: The read terminates 3 residues ahead of where the CDR3 ends, so the germline J gene completes it. The chain recombines TRBV19 with TRBJ1-4; D possibly corresponds to TRBD1 (6 bases). Trimming removed 2 bases at V and 10 bases at J, with 14 bases between. CDR1 is LNHDA, CDR2 SQIVND, per germline (reference sequence). The CDR3 consists of 14 residues. CDR3 DNA, as far as it was read: TGTGCCAGTAGTATATTACAGGGCGACAGAAAA. Translating it yields CASSILQGDRK. The CDR3 in full is CASSILQGDRKLFF.

Note on this clone: The CDR3 extends 3 residues past the end of the read, so its final part is completed from the germline J gene. The chain carries TRBV7-9 and TRBJ2-7, with D hard to call. This CDR3 has 14 residues. The germline CDR1 and CDR2 sequences are SEHNR and FQNEAQ (reference sequence). The V end was cut by 0 bases, the J end by 3 bases, with 9 bases between. CDR3 DNA (partial): TGTGCCAGCAGCTTAGCCTACAGAAACTACGAG. It specifies CASSLAYRNYE. The full CDR3 is CASSLAYRNYEQYF. Based on the CDR3 plus reference TRBV7-9 and TRBJ2-7, the full variable domain is DTGVSQNPRHKITKRGQNVTFRCDPISEHNRLYWYRQTLGQGPEFLTYFQNEAQLEKSRLLSDRFSAERPKGSFSTLEIQRTEQGDSAMYLCASSLAYRNYEQYFGPGTRLTVT.

For this clone: The CDR3 end lies 3 residues beyond the end of the read and is filled in from the germline J gene. This chain uses TRBV18 with TRBJ1-1, with a tentative D call TRBD1 (5 bases). V gave up 0 bases and J gave up 3 bases, with 11 bases separating them. The CDR3 is made up of 15 amino acids. Per the germline V gene, CDR1 is KGHSH and CDR2 is LQKENI. The CDR3 DNA, read in part, is TGTGCCAGCTCACCACCCGGCAGAGGGGACACTGAA. Protein sequence: CASSPPGRGDTE. The entire CDR3 is CASSPPGRGDTEAFF.